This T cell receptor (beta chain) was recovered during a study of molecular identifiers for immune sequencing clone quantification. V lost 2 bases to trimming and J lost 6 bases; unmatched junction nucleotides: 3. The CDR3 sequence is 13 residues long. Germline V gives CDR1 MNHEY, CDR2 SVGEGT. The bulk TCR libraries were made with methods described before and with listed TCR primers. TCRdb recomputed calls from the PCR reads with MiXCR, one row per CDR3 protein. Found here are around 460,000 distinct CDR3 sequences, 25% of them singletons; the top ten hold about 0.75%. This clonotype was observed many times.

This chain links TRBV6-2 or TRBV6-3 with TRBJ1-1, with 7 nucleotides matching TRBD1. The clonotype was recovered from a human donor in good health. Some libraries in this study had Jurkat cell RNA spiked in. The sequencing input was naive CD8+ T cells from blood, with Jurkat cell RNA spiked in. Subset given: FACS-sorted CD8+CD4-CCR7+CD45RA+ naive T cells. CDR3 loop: CASSYGGQSEAFF. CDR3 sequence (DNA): TGTGCCAGCAGTTACGGGGGACAGTCTGAAGCTTTCTTT.